What follows is one T cell receptor beta chain and its context. Its antigen is still unknown. Trimming left V 4 bases short and J 5 bases short, with 4 bases between. The CDR3 spans 11 residues. Germline V lookup: CDR1 MNHNS, CDR2 SASEGT. This sample is drawn from a study of cytomegalovirus exposure and HLA in healthy donors. Study findings and constraints: TCR beta V segments were, for the most part, productive about 87% or about 30% of the time in an earlier analysis.

PCR employed 60 Vbeta and 13 Jbeta primers. The method was immunoSEQ multiplex PCR; TCRdb's version includes in-frame clones alone and lacks a portion of them. The profile shows 100,000 to 150,000 clones, 65% to 85% of them singletons. The chain joins TRBV6-1 to TRBJ2-3; D is ambiguous. This clonotype was obtained from a man aged 50-59 years in good health and CMV-seronegative. Specimen: PBMCs. CDR3: CASSAGDTQYF. In DNA form, the CDR3 reads TGTGCCAGCAGTGCGGGAGATACGCAGTATTTT.